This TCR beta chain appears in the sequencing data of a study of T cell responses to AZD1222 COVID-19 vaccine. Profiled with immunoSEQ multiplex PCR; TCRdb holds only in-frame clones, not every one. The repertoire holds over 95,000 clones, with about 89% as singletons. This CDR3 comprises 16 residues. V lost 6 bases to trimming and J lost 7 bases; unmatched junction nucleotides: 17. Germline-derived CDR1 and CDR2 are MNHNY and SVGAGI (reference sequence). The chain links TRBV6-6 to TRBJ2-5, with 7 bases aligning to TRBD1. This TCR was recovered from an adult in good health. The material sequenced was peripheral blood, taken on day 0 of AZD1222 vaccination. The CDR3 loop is CASSPTLDRAAGTQYF. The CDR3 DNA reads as TGTGCCAGCAGCCCAACCCTCGACAGGGCCGCAGGGACCCAGTACTTC.